The 10 T cell receptor beta chains given below trace back to one sample, sequenced in a study of shared clonotypes between healthy human individuals. Here immunoSEQ multiplex PCR was the method, and the copy in TCRdb shows in-frame clones only, minus some. Among about 1 million clones, approximately 68% were seen once, and the ten largest hold about 1.5%. Source material: memory CD4+ T cells sorted from blood. Noted subset: CD45RA-negative fraction. The receptors derive from a man younger than 35 in good health.

The chain is built from TRBV30 and TRBJ1-6; D is uncertain. Germline V lookup: CDR1 GTSNPN, CDR2 SVGIG (reference sequence). V was cut by 2 bases and J by 6 bases, with 14 bases left in between. The CDR3 runs 15 residues. CDR3 residues: CAWSSELSGNSPLHF. CDR3 in DNA: TGTGCCTGGAGTAGTGAACTCTCCGGTAATTCACCCCTCCACTTT.

The chain is built from TRBV7-9 and TRBJ2-3; D is ambiguous. Germline assignment: CDR1 SEHNR and CDR2 FQNEAQ (reference sequence). The CDR3 consists of 14 residues. V lost 0 bases to trimming and J lost 8 bases, with 12 bases between them. DNA of the CDR3: TGTGCCAGCAGCTTAGCTAACGGGCCGGGTACGCAGTATTTT. Encoded protein: CASSLANGPGTQYF.

The sample holds one count of this clone. The chain uses TRBV4-3 and TRBJ2-3, with a weak D call TRBD2 (5 bases). This CDR3 spans 15 amino acids. V was clipped by 0 bases and J by 4 bases, with 11 bases between them. Germline-derived CDR1 and CDR2 are LGHNA and YSLEER. The CDR3 nucleotides read TGCGCCAGCAGCCAAGAGTTGGCTAGCTCAGATACGCAGTATTTT. Its protein is CASSQELASSDTQYF.

This sequence joins TRBV4-1 and TRBJ2-7; D unresolved. Germline CDR1 reads MGHRA; CDR2 reads YSYEKL. Deletions cut 1 base from V and 0 bases from J, with 7 bases between. CDR3 length equals 14 residues. The CDR3 loop is CASSQVAGSYEQYF. The DNA of the CDR3 is TGCGCCAGCAGCCAAGTTGCCGGCTCCTACGAGCAGTACTTC.

The chain has TRBV9 and TRBJ2-1; TRBD2 matches at 12 bases. V dropped 2 bases and J dropped 5; count of bases not matched to a gene: 11. The CDR3 contains 18 residues. Germline CDR1 SGDLS, CDR2 YYNGEE. For the CDR3, the DNA is TGTGCCAGCAGCGTCCAGGGACTAGCGGGCGGACGGGACAATGAGCAGTTCTTC. It is translated as CASSVQGLAGGRDNEQFF. Full variable domain (outside the CDR3, taken from reference TRBV9 and TRBJ2-1): DSGVTQTPKHLITATGQRVTLRCSPRSGDLSVYWYQQSLDQGLQFLIQYYNGEERAKGNILERFSAQQFPDLHSELNLSSLELGDSALYFCASSVQGLAGGRDNEQFFGPGTRLTVL.

This rearrangement joins TRBV28 to TRBJ1-1; 7 positions agree with TRBD1. The junction had 22 bases not matched to a gene; V was cut back by 8 bases and J by 4 bases. Per germline, CDR1 MDHEN and CDR2 SYDVKM. This CDR3 region has 18 residues. Here the CDR3 reads CASEFFGPFGRGPTEAFF. CDR3 in DNA: TGTGCCAGCGAGTTCTTTGGCCCCTTTGGGAGGGGGCCCACTGAAGCTTTCTTT.

In its sample, this clone was seen a few times. The chain has TRBV6-6 and TRBJ1-2, with 8 nucleotides matching TRBD1. V gave up 6 bases and J gave up 3 bases; unmatched junction bases: 3. CDR1 and CDR2 (germline): MNHNY, SVGAGI (reference sequence). There are 13 residues in the CDR3. The CDR3 DNA is TGTGCCAGCAGCACAGGGGGGTACTATGGCTACACCTTC. Protein sequence: CASSTGGYYGYTF.

The chain employs TRBV2 and TRBJ2-2; D could derive from TRBD1 or TRBD2 (6 bases each). Trimming pared 6 bases from V and 2 bases from J, leaving 16 bases between. This CDR3 spans 16 amino acids. CDR1 is SNHLY, CDR2 FYNNEI, per germline. The CDR3 DNA reads TGTGCCAGCAGGACAATGGGGGCGGGAAACACCGGGGAGCTGTTTTTT. Protein sequence: CASRTMGAGNTGELFF.

V usage is TRBV9 and J usage is TRBJ2-2; 14 bases agree with TRBD2. Losses at the gene ends were 3 bases for V and 6 bases for J; bases not matched to a gene: 10. The germline V gene encodes CDR1 SGDLS and CDR2 YYNGEE. This CDR3 spans 18 amino acids. The CDR3 nucleotides are TGTGCCAGCAGCGGGACTAGCGGGGGGACCGGAGGTCCCGGGGAGCTGTTTTTT. Amino acid sequence: CASSGTSGGTGGPGELFF.

The chain carries TRBV7-2 and TRBJ2-2; no clear D gene. The germline V gene has CDR1 SGHTA and CDR2 FQGNSA. CDR3 size: 13 residues. V lost 5 bases and J 7 bases, leaving 11 bases between the germline ends. The DNA of the CDR3 is TGTGCCAGCAGCACCACTACGGTCGGGGAGCTGTTTTTT. It yields the protein CASSTTTVGELFF.